These 18 T cell receptor beta chains came from one sample sequenced in a study of T-cell memory formation after mild COVID-19. TCRdb fed the 5' RACE reads into MiXCR, producing one record per CDR3 protein. The sample yields about 310,000 distinct CDR3 sequences, about a sixth seen once. Sample: PBMCs or a T cell subset sorted from them (not recorded which). All receptors derive from a man between 18 and 35 years old who had mild COVID-19 (a few samples of this study predate the infection). Cell type and time point are not known.

The chain is built from TRBV18 and TRBJ1-1; D unresolved. Trimming took 0 bases from V and 6 from J, leaving 11 bases between them. Germline CDR1 reads KGHSH; CDR2 reads LQKENI. CDR3 length: 14 residues. CDR3 nucleotide sequence: TGTGCCAGCTCACCACCTGTACGGGTCGCTGAAGCTTTCTTT. This encodes CASSPPVRVAEAFF.

This clonotype was detected only a few times. This rearrangement joins TRBV12-3 or TRBV12-4 to TRBJ1-1, with D possibly TRBD1 on 6 matching bases. Trimming removed 6 bases at V and 5 bases at J, with 16 bases between. This CDR3 region has 14 residues. The CDR3 DNA sequence: TGTGCCAGCAGGGACGGAGGGGGGTGGACTGAAGCTTTCTTT. This sequence encodes CASRDGGGWTEAFF.

Only a few counts were recorded for this clonotype. The V and J genes are TRBV12-3 or TRBV12-4 and TRBJ2-7; TRBD2 might be the D (6 bases). Trimming took off 6 bases at V and 5 bases at J, with 20 bases between the two ends. The CDR3 extends over 15 amino acids. CDR3 loop: CASRSGRRALHEQYF. CDR3 in DNA: TGTGCCAGCAGGTCGGGACGGAGGGCGCTCCACGAGCAGTACTTC.

The rearrangement links TRBV5-1 to TRBJ1-1; D gene ambiguous. Germline V CDR1 and CDR2: SGHRS, YFSETQ. Deletions cut 4 bases from V and 1 base from J, with 14 bases between. This CDR3 region has 15 residues. CDR3 sequence reads: CASSPRWQPNTEAFF. In nucleotides, the CDR3 is TGCGCCAGCAGCCCGAGGTGGCAGCCGAACACTGAAGCTTTCTTT.

A few counts support this clonotype. The chain couples TRBV5-1 to TRBJ1-2; no clear D. Trimming took 0 bases from V and 3 from J, leaving 9 bases between them. The germline CDR1 and CDR2 sequences are SGHRS and YFSETQ. There are 14 residues in the CDR3. CDR3 sequence (DNA): TGCGCCAGCAGCTTGGCCGTGACGGACTATGGCTACACCTTC. Amino acid sequence: CASSLAVTDYGYTF.

At least ten counts were recorded for this clonotype. This sequence joins TRBV5-1 and TRBJ2-3, with D perhaps matching TRBD1 or TRBD2 (7 bases each). The V gene lost 7 bases and the J gene lost 0 bases, with 12 bases spanning the gap. Germline V lookup: CDR1 SGHRS, CDR2 YFSETQ. The CDR3 loop spans 14 amino acids. The CDR3 here is CASVRGGSTDTQYF. DNA for the CDR3: TGCGCCAGCGTCAGGGGGGGGAGCACAGATACGCAGTATTTT.

This clonotype was seen a few times. This sequence joins TRBV20-1 and TRBJ2-1; no clear D. CDR3 length equals 10 residues. V dropped 7 bases and J dropped 4 bases, with 5 bases sitting between them. Germline values: CDR1 DFQATT, CDR2 SNEGSKA (reference sequence). The CDR3, as DNA: TGCAGTGGATCGTACAATGAGCAGTTCTTC. It codes for CSGSYNEQFF.

The V and J genes are TRBV5-6 and TRBJ2-1; the D is unclear. V lost 1 base, J lost 0 bases, and 8 bases lay in between. The germline V gene has CDR1 SGHDT and CDR2 YYEEEE. This CDR3 spans 15 amino acids. As DNA, the CDR3 is TGTGCCAGCAGCTTGAGGCGGAGCTCCTACAATGAGCAGTTCTTC. It specifies CASSLRRSSYNEQFF.

This rearrangement joins TRBV27 to TRBJ1-2, with D possibly matching TRBD1 (6 bases). Trimming stripped 2 bases from V and 8 bases from J, with 12 bases between. The CDR3 has 13 residues. Germline CDR1 reads MNHEY; CDR2 reads SMNVEV (reference sequence). The CDR3 sequence: CASSLGGASGYTF. In nucleotides, the CDR3 is TGTGCCAGCAGTTTAGGGGGCGCGTCAGGCTACACCTTC.

This clonotype was seen a handful of times. The chain is built from TRBV4-2 and TRBJ2-7, with 7 nucleotides matching TRBD2. V was pared by 0 bases and J by 3 bases, with 2 bases of the junction left unmatched. The CDR3 extends over 14 amino acids. Germline-derived CDR1 and CDR2 are LGHNA and YNFKEQ. The CDR3 coding sequence is TGTGCCAGCAGCCAAGATACGGGGGGCTACGAGCAGTACGTC. Protein sequence: CASSQDTGGYEQYV.

This clonotype was seen a few times. The gene calls are TRBV4-3 and TRBJ1-1, with D perhaps matching TRBD1 (5 bases). Germline CDR1 and CDR2: LGHNA and YSLEER. Trimming shortened V by 3 bases and J by 3 bases, and 11 bases separated the two germline ends. CDR3 length: 14 residues. The CDR3 loop is CASSHPDRYTEAFF. The CDR3 DNA sequence: TGCGCCAGCAGCCATCCCGACAGATACACTGAAGCTTTCTTT.

This chain joins TRBV6-1 and TRBJ2-7; 8 bases are a match to TRBD2. With 10 bases clipped from V and 4 bases from J, the junction kept 9 bases outside the gene matches. The length of the CDR3 is 13 residues. The germline CDR1 and CDR2 sequences are MNHNS and SASEGT. Here the CDR3 DNA reads TGTGCCATCCTTGGCGGGGGGCCTTACGAGCAGTACGTC. Protein product: CAILGGGPYEQYV.

V usage is TRBV24-1 and J usage is TRBJ2-5; 13 nucleotides agree with TRBD2. CDR3 length: 16 residues. V lost 0 bases and J lost 5; bases outside the gene matches: 2. The V gene's germline CDR1 is KGHDR and CDR2 SFDVKD. CDR3: CATSDLGLAGVETQYF. Written as DNA, the CDR3 is TGTGCCACCAGTGATTTGGGACTAGCGGGGGTTGAGACCCAGTACTTC.

This sequence joins TRBV5-4 and TRBJ2-7; maybe TRBD2 (5 bases). The germline V gene encodes CDR1 SGHNT and CDR2 YYREEE (reference sequence). This CDR3 spans 13 amino acids. The ends were cut back, 4 bases at V and 6 bases at J, with 14 bases in the middle. The chain's CDR3 is CASSRGLSGEQYF. Written as DNA, the CDR3 is TGTGCCAGCAGCCGAGGGTTGTCAGGCGAGCAGTACTTC.

This clonotype has only one observation. The chain has TRBV14 and TRBJ2-5, with 9 bases identical to TRBD2. V gave up 2 bases and J gave up 2 bases; unmatched junction bases: 3. Germline assignment: CDR1 SGHDN and CDR2 FVKESK. The CDR3 is made up of 15 amino acids. In DNA form, the CDR3 reads TGTGCCAGCAGCCAACTAGCGGGGACGCAAGAGACCCAGTACTTC. The encoded protein is CASSQLAGTQETQYF.

This chain uses TRBV11-2 with TRBJ2-4, with D possibly TRBD1 on 5 matching bases. Germline V gene sequence: CDR1 SGHAT, CDR2 FQNNGV. The length of the CDR3 is 15 residues. V dropped 2 bases and J dropped 6 bases, with 14 bases sitting between them. CDR3 sequence reads: CASSLSGNFGNIQYF. CDR3 bases: TGTGCCAGCAGCTTATCAGGGAATTTCGGAAACATTCAGTACTTC.

The chain employs TRBV6-5 and TRBJ1-1; maybe TRBD1 (5 bases). Germline CDR1 is MNHEY and CDR2 is SVGAGI. V was shortened by 4 bases and J by 1 base, with 10 bases between the two germline ends. The CDR3 contains 14 residues. CDR3 residues: CASSWGRQNTEAFF. CDR3 in DNA: TGTGCCAGCAGTTGGGGACGGCAGAACACTGAAGCTTTCTTT.

CDR3 loop: CASQTGANTGELFF. CDR3 bases: TGTGCCAGCCAGACAGGGGCGAACACCGGGGAGCTGTTTTTT. V is TRBV6-4 and J is TRBJ2-2; 8 bases are a match to TRBD1. V lost 8 bases, J lost 0 bases, and 2 bases stayed unmatched. Germline V gene lookup returns CDR1 MRHNA and CDR2 SNTAGT. The CDR3 has 14 residues.